The 30 T cell receptor beta chains in this list originate from one sample, sequenced in a study of cytomegalovirus exposure and HLA in healthy donors. PCR involved 60 Vbeta and 13 Jbeta primers. TCRdb's table, derived via immunoSEQ multiplex PCR, lists solely in-frame clones and lacks some. The sample lists 150,000 or so clones, around three quarters seen once, with 1% in the top ten. Material: PBMCs. These receptor sequences come from a woman in her 50s in good health and CMV-seropositive.

The rearrangement links TRBV10-3 to TRBJ1-2, with 8 bases identical to TRBD1. The CDR3 is 15 residues long. The germline V gene encodes CDR1 ENHRY and CDR2 SYGVKD. Trimming at V came to 2 bases and at J to 4 bases, leaving 6 bases not matched to a gene. CDR3 sequence reads: CAISEPDRAIYGYTF. As DNA, the CDR3 is TGTGCCATCAGTGAGCCGGACAGGGCCATCTATGGCTACACCTTC.

The chain couples TRBV18 to TRBJ2-1; 8 nucleotides align to TRBD2. V shed 4 bases, J shed 0 bases, and the junction held 2 bases outside the gene matches. The germline gives CDR1 KGHSH, CDR2 LQKENI. This CDR3 comprises 15 residues. The CDR3 here is CASSQSGSSYNEQFF. The CDR3 region has the DNA TGTGCCAGCTCACAGAGCGGGAGCTCCTACAATGAGCAGTTCTTC.

The chain joins TRBV7-3 to TRBJ2-3, with D possibly being TRBD1 (6 bases). The germline V gene encodes CDR1 SGHTA and CDR2 FQGTGA. The CDR3 totals 15 residues. V lost 4 bases, J lost 0 bases, and 11 bases lay in between. CDR3 sequence: CASSSTGTSTDTQYF. CDR3 nucleotide sequence: TGTGCCAGCAGCTCCACAGGGACAAGCACAGATACGCAGTATTTT. The full variable domain, in which reference TRBV7-3 and TRBJ2-3 provide the parts outside the CDR3, is GAGVSQTPSNKVTEKGKYVELRCDPISGHTALYWYRQSLGQGPEFLIYFQGTGAADDSGLPNDRFFAVRPEGSVSTLKIQRTERGDSAVYLCASSSTGTSTDTQYFGPGTRLTVL.

The CDR3 here is CASSPLAQGWGYTF. The DNA for the CDR3 is TGTGCCAGCTCACCACTGGCACAGGGATGGGGCTACACCTTC. This sequence joins TRBV18 and TRBJ1-2; D might be TRBD1 (6 bases). The germline V and J ends were trimmed by 1 base and 8 bases, with 14 bases remaining between them. Germline V CDR1 and CDR2: KGHSH, LQKENI. This CDR3 has 14 amino acids.

The rearrangement uses TRBV7-3 and TRBJ2-3, with D perhaps TRBD2 (5 bases). The CDR3 covers 13 residues. V was shortened by 1 base and J by 4 bases, with 6 bases between the two germline ends. Germline V gene sequence: CDR1 SGHTA, CDR2 FQGTGA. CDR3 DNA sequence: TGTGCCAGCAGCTTAATGAGGGCAGATACGCAGTATTTT. Translated, it gives CASSLMRADTQYF.

This rearrangement joins TRBV7-2 to TRBJ2-3; 12 bases agree with TRBD2. The germline gives CDR1 SGHTA, CDR2 FQGNSA. The CDR3 runs to 16 residues. V lost 4 bases and J lost 3; bases outside the gene matches: 5. The CDR3 loop is CASSSRTSGKTDTQYF. CDR3 in DNA: TGTGCCAGCAGCTCGCGGACTAGCGGGAAGACAGATACGCAGTATTTT.

The CDR3, as DNA: TGTGCCACCCACAGGGGCTCTGGGGCCAACGTCCTGACTTTC. Protein product: CATHRGSGANVLTF. The rearrangement joins TRBV2 to TRBJ2-6; TRBD1 matches 7 bases. V lost 10 bases and J lost 0; bases outside the gene matches: 3. CDR3 size: 14 residues. The germline CDR1 and CDR2 sequences are SNHLY and FYNNEI.

Comments on this clone: This sample includes further DNA sequences coding for the same CDR3. The genes are TRBV7-8 and TRBJ1-1; tentatively, D is TRBD1 (5 bases). CDR1 and CDR2 from the germline V gene are SGHVS and FQNEAQ. Trimming stripped 1 base from V and 5 bases from J, with 11 bases between. This CDR3 comprises 14 residues. DNA for the CDR3: TGTGCCAGCAGCTTAGAGCGGGGGGTTACTGAAGCTTTCTTT. Translated: CASSLERGVTEAFF.

The rearrangement uses TRBV18 and TRBJ2-6, with a possible D match to TRBD1 (5 bases). The germline V and J ends were trimmed by 4 bases and 1 base, with 11 bases remaining between them. Germline V lookup: CDR1 KGHSH, CDR2 LQKENI. The CDR3 consists of 16 residues. CDR3 in DNA: TGTGCCAGCTCACTAAGGACACAGTCTGGGGCCAACGTCCTGACTTTC. It encodes CASSLRTQSGANVLTF.

The chain links TRBV11-1 to TRBJ2-2; 8 nucleotides line up with TRBD1. This CDR3 region has 15 residues. The V gene's germline CDR1 is SGHAT and CDR2 FQDESV (reference sequence). The V gene end was trimmed by 5 bases and the J gene end by 2 bases; junction bases not matched to a gene: 4. The CDR3 is CASSKDRANTGELFF. In DNA, the CDR3 is TGTGCCAGCAGCAAGGACAGGGCAAACACCGGGGAGCTGTTTTTT.

This chain joins TRBV7-2 and TRBJ2-5, with 7 nucleotides matching TRBD2. The V and J ends lost 2 bases and 5 bases, in that order; junction bases with no gene match: 14. The germline V gene has CDR1 SGHTA and CDR2 FQGNSA. The CDR3 sequence is 17 residues long. The CDR3 DNA reads TGTGCCAGCAGCTTATATCCCCGGGCGGGAGATAGGGAGACCCAGTACTTC. It translates to CASSLYPRAGDRETQYF.

This sequence joins TRBV7-2 and TRBJ1-2; a possible D gene is TRBD1 (5 bases). V lost 6 bases to trimming and J lost 8 bases, with 19 bases between them. The CDR3 spans 14 residues. Germline V gives CDR1 SGHTA, CDR2 FQGNSA. In nucleotides, the CDR3 is TGTGCCAGCAGATCCCAGGGTCTGCTACGAGGCTACACCTTC. Protein: CASRSQGLLRGYTF.

The chain employs TRBV5-4 and TRBJ1-6; D is undetermined. V was shortened by 7 bases and J by 8 bases, with 10 bases between the two germline ends. There are 12 residues in the CDR3. Germline CDR1 reads SGHNT; CDR2 reads YYREEE (reference sequence). The CDR3 sequence: CASSPSDSPLHF. The CDR3 bases are TGTGCCAGCTCCCCTTCCGATTCACCCCTCCACTTT.

The gene calls are TRBV6-6 and TRBJ2-1; the match to TRBD1 covers 8 bases. The length of the CDR3 is 14 residues. Germline V lookup: CDR1 MNHNY, CDR2 SVGAGI (reference sequence). The V segment lost 7 bases and the J segment 10 bases; nucleotides outside the gene matches: 12. CDR3 loop: CASKDRVGGGEQFF. CDR3 sequence (DNA): TGTGCCAGCAAGGACAGGGTTGGAGGCGGGGAGCAGTTCTTC.

The sample holds a few counts of this clone. The V and J genes are TRBV28 and TRBJ1-2, with 7 bases aligning to TRBD1. V gave up 7 bases and J gave up 2 bases; unmatched junction bases: 7. The germline CDR1 and CDR2 sequences are MDHEN and SYDVKM. The CDR3 covers 14 residues. The CDR3 nucleotides read TGTGCCAGCACCCGGGACAGCTTCAACTATGGCTACACCTTC. Translating gives CASTRDSFNYGYTF.

V gene TRBV5-4 combines with J gene TRBJ2-7; TRBD2 might be the D (7 bases). V was clipped by 10 bases and J by 0 bases, with 17 bases between them. CDR1 and CDR2 from the germline V gene are SGHNT and YYREEE (reference sequence). CDR3 size: 14 residues. In nucleotides, the CDR3 is TGTGCCGCTGGTCTGGGAGGGGGCTCCTACGAGCAGTACTTC. Its translation is CAAGLGGGSYEQYF.

This chain joins TRBV4-3 and TRBJ2-1; a weak D match, TRBD1 (5 bases). This CDR3 contains 15 residues. The germline V gene has CDR1 LGHNA and CDR2 YSLEER. Trimming left V 4 bases short and J 0 bases short, with 10 bases between. The CDR3 nucleotides read TGCGCCAGCAGCCCCGACAGAAGCTCCTACAATGAGCAGTTCTTC. It codes for CASSPDRSSYNEQFF.

The V and J genes are TRBV29-1 and TRBJ2-1, with 10 bases that match TRBD1. Germline V gene sequence: CDR1 SQVTM, CDR2 ANQGSEA. The CDR3 runs to 13 residues. The ends lost 7 bases at V and 4 bases at J; junction bases unmatched: 4. The CDR3 protein is CSAPGQGYNEQFF. The CDR3 nucleotides read TGCAGCGCACCGGGACAGGGGTACAATGAGCAGTTCTTC.

Only one count was recorded for this clone. In DNA, the CDR3 is TGCGCCAGCAGCTTGGGATCCCGATCGGACACTGAAGCTTTCTTT. This gives the protein CASSLGSRSDTEAFF. The V gene is TRBV5-1, the J gene TRBJ1-1; no clear D gene. The CDR3 length is 15 residues. Trimming cost V 0 bases and J 3 bases, with 12 bases left between them. Germline CDR1 SGHRS, CDR2 YFSETQ.

This clone was seen a few times. This chain links TRBV11-2 with TRBJ1-1; D uncertain. Trimming removed 5 bases at V and 7 bases at J, with 11 bases between. This CDR3 has 12 residues. In germline, CDR1 is SGHAT, CDR2 FQNNGV. CDR3 protein: CASSLGGNEAFF. CDR3 DNA: TGTGCCAGCAGCCTAGGAGGGAATGAAGCTTTCTTT.

The CDR3: CASSLTSGQGMVAFF. The CDR3 coding sequence is TGTGCCAGCAGTTTAACATCGGGACAGGGGATGGTAGCTTTCTTT. The chain is built from TRBV27 and TRBJ1-1; 10 bases line up with TRBD1. The CDR3 is 15 residues long. Trimming at V came to 2 bases and at J to 10 bases, leaving 10 bases not matched to a gene. The germline V gene has CDR1 MNHEY and CDR2 SMNVEV (reference sequence).

The chain combines TRBV7-9 with TRBJ1-4; 8 bases are a match to TRBD1. This CDR3 spans 19 amino acids. The germline V gene has CDR1 SEHNR and CDR2 FQNEAQ (reference sequence). Trimming took 5 bases from V and 8 from J; bases not matched to a gene: 22. DNA of the CDR3: TGTGCCAGCAGCGCCGCTCAGGGGGCGTGGCTGGCTGGAGTGGAAAAACTGTTTTTT. It yields the protein CASSAAQGAWLAGVEKLFF.

V is TRBV6-5 and J is TRBJ1-2; 9 bases match TRBD1. V shed 0 bases, J shed 7 bases, and the junction held 9 bases outside the gene matches. CDR1 MNHEY and CDR2 SVGAGI come from the germline V gene. This CDR3 has 16 residues. The DNA for the CDR3 is TGTGCCAGCAGTTACTCCGGGGGACAGGGTTACCGTGGCTACACCTTC. It yields the protein CASSYSGGQGYRGYTF.

This rearrangement joins TRBV28 to TRBJ1-2; D unclear. The CDR3 spans 13 residues. CDR1 MDHEN and CDR2 SYDVKM come from the germline V gene. With 3 bases removed from V and 8 bases from J, the gap between germline ends came to 13 bases. The CDR3 region is CASSFLLRGGYTF. The CDR3 DNA is TGTGCCAGCAGTTTTCTCCTTCGAGGGGGCTACACCTTC.

V is TRBV7-3 and J is TRBJ2-4; 10 nucleotides agree with TRBD2. The germline V gene encodes CDR1 SGHTA and CDR2 FQGTGA. After removal of 5 bases from V and 5 bases from J, the junction contained 6 bases not matched to a gene. The CDR3 extends over 15 amino acids. The CDR3 nucleotides are TGTGCCAGCAGCCAAACCGGGACTAGCGAAAACATTCAGTACTTC. Its protein is CASSQTGTSENIQYF.

This chain links TRBV11-2 with TRBJ2-7; 8 nucleotides align to TRBD1. V dropped 2 bases and J dropped 4; count of bases not matched to a gene: 7. Germline V gene lookup returns CDR1 SGHAT and CDR2 FQNNGV. The CDR3 is 15 residues long. The CDR3 sequence is CASSLSGQVVYEQYF. CDR3 DNA sequence: TGTGCCAGCAGCTTATCGGGACAGGTAGTGTACGAGCAGTACTTC.

The chain combines TRBV28 with TRBJ2-1; tentatively, D is TRBD2 (6 bases). Trimming left V 5 bases short and J 7 bases short, with 15 bases between. The CDR3 is made up of 14 amino acids. CDR1 is MDHEN and CDR2 is SYDVKM in the germline V gene. DNA for the CDR3: TGTGCCAGCAGTCCGGGCCTCGGGGGTAATGAGCAGTTCTTC. Residues: CASSPGLGGNEQFF.

The chain couples TRBV18 to TRBJ1-1, with 9 nucleotides matching TRBD1. In germline, CDR1 is KGHSH, CDR2 LQKENI. The CDR3 runs to 17 residues. V lost 1 base and J lost 4; bases outside the gene matches: 10. The CDR3, as DNA: TGTGCCAGCTCACCACTCCCGGGACAGGGATTGGCCACTGAAGCTTTCTTT. Translation: CASSPLPGQGLATEAFF. The full variable domain, its missing parts supplied by reference TRBV18 and TRBJ1-1, is NAGVMQNPRHLVRRRGQEARLRCSPMKGHSHVYWYRQLPEEGLKFMVYLQKENIIDESGMPKERFSAEFPKEGPSILRIQQVVRGDSAAYFCASSPLPGQGLATEAFFGQGTRLTVV.

The rearrangement uses TRBV7-2 and TRBJ2-7, with TRBD2 matching 8 bases. V shed 7 bases and J 4 bases; nucleotides not matched to a gene: 9. The germline V gene encodes CDR1 SGHTA and CDR2 FQGNSA. This CDR3 is built from 14 residues. This chain's CDR3 is CASTYGGAFYEQYF. CDR3 DNA sequence: TGTGCCAGCACCTACGGGGGGGCCTTTTACGAGCAGTACTTC. Supplemented by reference TRBV7-2 and TRBJ2-7, the full variable domain reads GAGVSQSPSNKVTEKGKDVELRCDPISGHTALYWYRQSLGQGLEFLIYFQGNSAPDKSGLPSDRFSAERTGGSVSTLTIQRTQQEDSAVYLCASTYGGAFYEQYFGPGTRLTVT.

The V call is TRBV27, the J call TRBJ1-5; perhaps TRBD1 as D (5 bases). This CDR3 is built from 14 residues. Between the trimmed V and J ends, which lost 5 bases and 9 bases, there was a span of 17 bases. Per germline, CDR1 MNHEY and CDR2 SMNVEV (reference sequence). CDR3 nucleotides: TGTGCCAGCAGTCTTTCGGGGGGGTCCGCGCCCCAGCATTTT. Translating gives CASSLSGGSAPQHF.